This TCR beta chain was documented in a study of technical replicates of blood from several donors. Profiling relied on immunoSEQ multiplex PCR, and the TCRdb table lists in-frame clones only, not all of them. The sample gives 65,000 to 95,000 clones, approximately 96% of which show up once; about 0.29% is in the top ten. Germline CDR1 is MDHEN and CDR2 is SYDVKM. The CDR3 covers 15 residues. The V segment lost 8 bases and the J segment 8 bases; nucleotides outside the gene matches: 11. The chain employs TRBV28 and TRBJ2-1; 11 bases fit TRBD2. The origin of this receptor is a human donor in good health. Material: T cells isolated from PBMCs. The CDR3 loop is CASEETSGTADEQFF. In nucleotides, the CDR3 is TGTGCCAGCGAGGAGACTAGCGGGACGGCAGATGAGCAGTTCTTC.